A selection of T cell receptor beta chains follows, all from one sample in a study of blood T cell repertoires in COVID-19. TCRdb's copy holds only in-frame clones and misses some; the assay was immunoSEQ multiplex PCR. The sample has under 95,000 clones; roughly 87% are singletons. Sample: peripheral blood. The receptors stem from a woman aged 80 or over with acute or convalescent COVID-19. CDR3s include the opening cysteine and the closing phenylalanine or tryptophan. The order of the fields is clone size, V gene, CDR3 length, D gene, J gene, CDR3 DNA, CDR3 protein. D genes are given only for firm matches. Not every row has a clone size; where given, it reads once, few, many or a size class.

.	TRBV18	16	TRBD1	TRBJ2-2	TGTGCCAGCTCACCACAGGGACAGGGAAACACCGGGGAGCTGTTTTTT	CASSPQGQGNTGELFF
.	TRBV9	14	.	TRBJ1-3	TGTGCCAGCAGCGTGGGAGGGGCTGGAAACACCATATATTTT	CASSVGGAGNTIYF
.	TRBV4-3	15	.	TRBJ2-7	TGCGCCAGCAGCCAAGTGGCCTCATCGCCTTACGAGCAGTACTTC	CASSQVASSPYEQYF
.	TRBV7-2	17	TRBD2	TRBJ2-1	TGTGCCAGCAGCTACTCTAGCGGGGGGCTGACCTACAATGAGCAGTTCTTC	CASSYSSGGLTYNEQFF
.	TRBV2	12	.	TRBJ2-4	TGTGCCAGCAGACCAGGAATGGGCATTCAGTACTTC	CASRPGMGIQYF
.	TRBV30	12	.	TRBJ1-2	TGTGCCTGGAGCGGGACTGTCTATGGCTACACCTTC	CAWSGTVYGYTF
.	TRBV5-1	15	.	TRBJ2-1	TGCGCCAGCAGCCCGCAAGGGGCGGGGCGAGATGAGCAGTTCTTC	CASSPQGAGRDEQFF
once	TRBV6-5	15	.	TRBJ1-5	TGTGCCAGCAGCCCCACTCCGTTGGGCAATCAGCCCCAGCATTTT	CASSPTPLGNQPQHF
once	TRBV7-9	16	TRBD2	TRBJ2-5	TGTGCCAGCAGCTTGGTAGCGGGGGTTCGAGGAGAGACCCAGTACTTC	CASSLVAGVRGETQYF
once	TRBV6-1	14	.	TRBJ1-4	TGTGCCAGCAGTGAAATCAGGGTAGACGAAAAACTGTTTTTT	CASSEIRVDEKLFF
.	TRBV6-5	12	TRBD1	TRBJ1-1	TGTGCCAGCAGACACGGGACAGGGAGAGCTTTCTTT	CASRHGTGRAFF
.	TRBV11-1	14	TRBD2	TRBJ2-7	TGTGCCAGCAGCCTCGGGAGGCCCACCTACGAGCAGTACTTC	CASSLGRPTYEQYF
few	TRBV18	18	.	TRBJ2-1	TGTGCCAGCTCACCACTGGTTCCTCGGGACATTACTTACAATGAGCAGTTCTTC	CASSPLVPRDITYNEQFF
.	TRBV7-9	14	.	TRBJ2-1	TGTGCCAGCAGCTTAGGGACAGACAGCGGAGAGCAGTTCTTC	CASSLGTDSGEQFF
.	TRBV2	13	.	TRBJ1-1	TGTGCCAGCCGTCTCACAGCAAACACTGAAGCTTTCTTT	CASRLTANTEAFF
.	TRBV2	13	.	TRBJ1-2	TGTGCCAGCAGGGAAGACAGTCTTGTTGGCTACACCTTC	CASREDSLVGYTF
.	TRBV6-1	14	.	TRBJ2-3	TGTGCCAGCAGTGAAAGGGGCCAGCCGGATACGCAGTATTTT	CASSERGQPDTQYF
.	TRBV7-2	16	.	TRBJ2-3	TGTGCCAGCAGCTTAGCTGGGGGCCCAAGCACAGATACGCAGTATTTT	CASSLAGGPSTDTQYF
.	TRBV11-2	14	TRBD2	TRBJ2-5	TGTGCCAGCAGCTCTATCGGGGGGAAAGAGACCCAGTACTTC	CASSSIGGKETQYF
once	TRBV7-7	16	TRBD2	TRBJ2-5	TGTGCTAGCAGTCTGGCAAGCGGGGGGGCCGGGGAGACCCAGTACTTC	CASSLASGGAGETQYF
.	TRBV10-1	15	TRBD1	TRBJ2-2	TGCGCCCGCAGTGGACAGGGGGGGAACACCGGGGAGCTGTTTTTT	CARSGQGGNTGELFF
.	TRBV2	14	.	TRBJ2-3	TGTGCCAGCCTCGTTGAGGGCCTGGGGAATACGCAGTATTTT	CASLVEGLGNTQYF
.	TRBV6-6	14	TRBD2	TRBJ2-1	TGTGCCAGCAGTTACGATTACGGGGAGGGTGAGCAGTTCTTC	CASSYDYGEGEQFF